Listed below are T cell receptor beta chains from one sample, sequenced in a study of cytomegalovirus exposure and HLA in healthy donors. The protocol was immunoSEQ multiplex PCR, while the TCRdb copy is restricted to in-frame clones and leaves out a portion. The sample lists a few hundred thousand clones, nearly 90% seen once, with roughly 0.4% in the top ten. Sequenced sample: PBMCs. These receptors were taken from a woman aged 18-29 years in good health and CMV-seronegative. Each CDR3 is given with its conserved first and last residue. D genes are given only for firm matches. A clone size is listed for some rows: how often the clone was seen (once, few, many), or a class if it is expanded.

CDR3: CASSVAGNTEAFF
DNA: TGTGCCAGCAGCGTTGCGGGGAACACTGAAGCTTTCTTT
J: TRBJ1-1
V: TRBV9
D: .
size: .

CDR3: CASSTRATEAFF
DNA: TGTGCCAGCAGTACCAGGGCCACTGAAGCTTTCTTT
J: TRBJ1-1
V: TRBV6-5
D: .
size: .

CDR3: CATSRGQGYGYTF
DNA: TGTGCCACCAGCAGAGGACAGGGATATGGCTACACCTTC
J: TRBJ1-2
V: TRBV15
D: TRBD1
size: .

CDR3: CASSLIKGEGEKLFF
DNA: TGTGCCAGCAGCCTGATCAAAGGGGAAGGAGAAAAACTGTTTTTT
J: TRBJ1-4
V: TRBV27
D: .
size: .

CDR3: CASSLVDRSSYEQYF
DNA: TGTGCCAGCAGCTTGGTGGACAGGAGCTCCTACGAGCAGTACTTC
J: TRBJ2-7
V: TRBV5-6
D: TRBD1
size: .

CDR3: CASSLDDGNEGYTF
DNA: TGTGCCAGCAGCTTAGACGACGGGAATGAAGGCTACACCTTC
J: TRBJ1-2
V: TRBV7-9
D: .
size: .

CDR3: CASSQVQGAISPLHF
DNA: TGTGCCAGCAGCCAGGTACAGGGGGCGATTTCACCCCTCCACTTT
J: TRBJ1-6
V: TRBV4-2
D: TRBD1
size: .

CDR3: CASSKTGTQPQHF
DNA: TGTGCCAGCAGCAAAACAGGGACTCAGCCCCAGCATTTT
J: TRBJ1-5
V: TRBV6-5
D: .
size: once

CDR3: CAIKKAGEIAYEQYF
DNA: TGTGCCATCAAAAAGGCAGGGGAAATCGCCTACGAGCAGTACTTC
J: TRBJ2-7
V: TRBV10-3
D: .
size: .

CDR3: CASNDQGLASADTQYF
DNA: TGCGCCAGCAACGACCAGGGACTAGCGTCTGCAGATACGCAGTATTTT
J: TRBJ2-3
V: TRBV5-1
D: TRBD2
size: once

CDR3: CASTLQGAYGYTF
DNA: TGTGCCAGCACCCTACAGGGGGCGTATGGCTACACCTTC
J: TRBJ1-2
V: TRBV7-9
D: TRBD1
size: once

CDR3: CASSLAEGNSPLHF
DNA: TGCGCCAGCAGCTTGGCGGAGGGGAATTCACCCCTCCACTTT
J: TRBJ1-6
V: TRBV5-1
D: .
size: few

CDR3: CASSLSVSSSGNTIYF
DNA: TGTGCCAGCAGTTTATCGGTCTCTTCCTCTGGAAACACCATATATTTT
J: TRBJ1-3
V: TRBV28
D: .
size: .

CDR3: CASSQLRGDRYEQYF
DNA: TGCGCCAGCAGCCAATTAAGGGGGGACAGATACGAGCAGTACTTC
J: TRBJ2-7
V: TRBV4-3
D: .
size: .

CDR3: CASSFGQGLNYGYTF
DNA: TGTGCCAGCAGCTTCGGACAGGGCTTAAACTATGGCTACACCTTC
J: TRBJ1-2
V: TRBV7-2
D: TRBD1
size: .

CDR3: CASSLGQGSNTEAFF
DNA: TGTGCCAGCAGCTTAGGCCAGGGATCGAACACTGAAGCTTTCTTT
J: TRBJ1-1
V: TRBV7-9
D: .
size: once

CDR3: CASSLGFRHGGSPLHF
DNA: TGCGCCAGCAGCTTGGGTTTTAGGCACGGCGGGTCACCCCTCCACTTT
J: TRBJ1-6
V: TRBV5-1
D: .
size: once

CDR3: CASSPTGGEQYF
DNA: TGTGCCAGTAGTCCGACAGGGGGCGAGCAGTACTTC
J: TRBJ2-7
V: TRBV19
D: TRBD1
size: few

CDR3: CASSIEGYRSTDTQYF
DNA: TGTGCCAGTAGTATAGAAGGATACAGAAGCACAGATACGCAGTATTTT
J: TRBJ2-3
V: TRBV19
D: .
size: .

CDR3: CASSLYRRGKGQETQYF
DNA: TGTGCCAGCAGTTTATATCGGCGGGGGAAAGGGCAAGAGACCCAGTACTTC
J: TRBJ2-5
V: TRBV27
D: TRBD2
size: .

CDR3: CSVTRNRVNTEAFF
DNA: TGCAGCGTTACTCGTAACAGGGTAAACACTGAAGCTTTCTTT
J: TRBJ1-1
V: TRBV29-1
D: .
size: .

CDR3: CASSPTSGGADTQYF
DNA: TGTGCCAGCTCACCCACTAGCGGGGGGGCGGATACGCAGTATTTT
J: TRBJ2-3
V: TRBV18
D: TRBD2
size: .

CDR3: CSVEELAGRRDF
DNA: TGCAGCGTTGAAGAATTGGCAGGTAGAAGAGACTTC
J: TRBJ1-2
V: TRBV29-1
D: .
size: .

CDR3: CASSSQTPPNGYTF
DNA: TGTGCCAGCAGTTCGCAGACACCGCCAAATGGCTACACCTTC
J: TRBJ1-2
V: TRBV6-5
D: .
size: .

CDR3: CASRGLVVTGELFF
DNA: TGTGCCAGCAGGGGACTAGTGGTCACCGGGGAGCTGTTTTTT
J: TRBJ2-2
V: TRBV27
D: TRBD2
size: few

CDR3: CASSLTGLRSGELFF
DNA: TGCGCCAGCAGCTTGACAGGGTTACGGTCCGGGGAGCTGTTTTTT
J: TRBJ2-2
V: TRBV5-1
D: .
size: .

CDR3: CASSSTPSGANVLTF
DNA: TGTGCCAGCAGTTCAACACCTTCTGGGGCCAACGTCCTGACTTTC
J: TRBJ2-6
V: TRBV6-5
D: .
size: .

CDR3: CASSFWESSYNEQFF
DNA: TGTGCCAGCAGTTTTTGGGAGAGCTCCTACAATGAGCAGTTCTTC
J: TRBJ2-1
V: TRBV28
D: .
size: .

CDR3: CASSYSSRGWNEQFF
DNA: TGTGCCAGCAGTTACTCGAGCAGGGGGTGGAATGAGCAGTTCTTC
J: TRBJ2-1
V: TRBV6-6
D: TRBD1
size: .

CDR3: CASSSRGRARVNTGELFF
DNA: TGTGCTAGCAGCTCCAGGGGACGGGCCAGGGTGAACACCGGGGAGCTGTTTTTT
J: TRBJ2-2
V: TRBV7-7
D: .
size: .

CDR3: CASSQTGGGYNEQFF
DNA: TGTGCCAGCAGCCAGACAGGGGGCGGCTACAATGAGCAGTTCTTC
J: TRBJ2-1
V: TRBV6-5
D: TRBD1
size: .

CDR3: CASTPTGSYGYTF
DNA: TGTGCCAGCACCCCGACAGGGTCTTATGGCTACACCTTC
J: TRBJ1-2
V: TRBV2
D: TRBD1
size: .

CDR3: CASSLDRDEKLFF
DNA: TGTGCCAGCAGCTTGGACAGGGACGAAAAACTGTTTTTT
J: TRBJ1-4
V: TRBV5-6
D: .
size: .

CDR3: CASSPSLAGGPGGELFF
DNA: TGTGCCAGCAGCCCATCACTAGCGGGGGGGCCCGGCGGGGAGCTGTTTTTT
J: TRBJ2-2
V: TRBV11-2
D: TRBD2
size: .

CDR3: CASSTRDSPTDTQYF
DNA: TGTGCCAGCAGTACCCGGGACAGTCCCACAGATACGCAGTATTTT
J: TRBJ2-3
V: TRBV6-4
D: TRBD1
size: .

CDR3: CASSLYGGSYEQYF
DNA: TGTGCCAGCAGTTTATATGGGGGGTCCTACGAGCAGTACTTC
J: TRBJ2-7
V: TRBV27
D: .
size: .

CDR3: CASSDRTGGPGELFF
DNA: TGTGCCAGCAGCGACCGGACAGGGGGCCCCGGGGAGCTGTTTTTT
J: TRBJ2-2
V: TRBV9
D: TRBD1
size: once

CDR3: CASILPGGYEQYF
DNA: TGTGCCAGCATCCTTCCCGGTGGTTACGAGCAGTACTTC
J: TRBJ2-7
V: TRBV28
D: .
size: .

CDR3: CASSLVAGDIQYF
DNA: TGTGCCAGCAGCTTAGTCGCGGGAGACATTCAGTACTTC
J: TRBJ2-4
V: TRBV7-6
D: TRBD2
size: few

CDR3: CASSEYEGRQPQHF
DNA: TGTGCCAGCAGTGAATACGAGGGCCGGCAGCCCCAGCATTTT
J: TRBJ1-5
V: TRBV6-1
D: .
size: .

CDR3: CASSRGLAGTDTQYF
DNA: TGTGCCAGCAGCCGGGGACTAGCAGGGACAGATACGCAGTATTTT
J: TRBJ2-3
V: TRBV7-8
D: TRBD2
size: .